Here is one T cell receptor beta chain with its context. The data derive from a study of shared T cell receptors in the human thymus. V was pared by 2 bases and J by 2 bases, with 15 bases of the junction left unmatched. This CDR3 has 19 amino acids. CDR1 SGHTA and CDR2 FQGNSA come from the germline V gene. TCRdb's table, derived via immunoSEQ multiplex PCR, lists solely in-frame clones and lacks some. The sample comprises hundreds of thousands of clones, 85% to 90% of which are singletons, and 0.0095% to 0.011% rests with the top ten. The sample was also reused in another study, on human thymus T cells. That source adds: Donors were healthy Finnish infants having corrective surgery for congenital heart defects. The thymus was resected at corrective cardiac surgery. Thymic and blood repertoires showed apparently biased V and J gene usage. What related research reported was that thymic repertoires overlapped highly among unrelated individuals.

The sequenced sample consisted of thymocytes. The J gene is TRBJ2-5, the V gene TRBV7-2, with 9 positions matching TRBD2. This TCR was recovered from a boy under three years old with a congenital heart defect. The CDR3 reads CASSLRSETGLAKQETQYF. CDR3 nucleotides: TGTGCCAGCAGCTTACGTTCCGAGACAGGACTAGCGAAACAAGAGACCCAGTACTTC.